The 26 T cell receptor beta chains in this list originate from one sample, sequenced in a study of blood T cells in healthy people across ages. Primed by a sample-barcoded 5' primer and a J-beta primer mix, a second PCR proceeded for roughly 7 to 12 cycles. From the 5' RACE reads, TCRdb called clonotypes with MiXCR, one entry per CDR3 protein. The sample has about 1.4 million distinct CDR3 sequences; around 59% are singletons. The sequenced material came from blood. The receptors were gathered from a man between 18 and 35 years old in good health.

The table lists this clonotype with a count of one. J is TRBJ2-3 and V is TRBV10-3, with TRBD1 as a possible D gene (6 bases). The CDR3 loop spans 15 amino acids. Trimming pared 10 bases from V and 0 bases from J, leaving 17 bases between. Germline V gene sequence: CDR1 ENHRY, CDR2 SYGVKD. The CDR3 bases are TGTGCCACCTCGGAATGGGACAAAAGCACAGATACGCAGTATTTT. Its protein product is CATSEWDKSTDTQYF.

The V call is TRBV4-1, the J call TRBJ1-3; perhaps TRBD1 as D (5 bases). CDR3 size: 13 residues. V gave up 8 bases and J gave up 4 bases, with 12 bases separating them. The germline V gene has CDR1 MGHRA and CDR2 YSYEKL. The CDR3: CASRGAEGNTIYF. CDR3 nucleotides: TGCGCCAGCCGAGGGGCGGAGGGAAACACCATATATTTT.

J is TRBJ2-4 and V is TRBV20-1; 10 nucleotides line up with TRBD2. The DNA matches TRBJ2-7 better at its end, which makes the J call doubtful. CDR3 length: 18 amino acids. The germline gives CDR1 DFQATT, CDR2 SNEGSKA (reference sequence). CDR3 nucleotides: TGCAGTGCTCAACGGCCGGGACTAGCGACTACTTCCTCCTACGAGCAGTACTTC. Translated: CSAQRPGLATTSSYEQYF.

This sequence joins TRBV29-1 and TRBJ2-1, with 9 bases fitting TRBD1. The germline CDR1 and CDR2 sequences are SQVTM and ANQGSEA. The CDR3 consists of 14 residues. V lost 6 bases to trimming and J lost 5 bases; unmatched junction nucleotides: 8. The CDR3 sequence: CSVRTGEDHNEQFF. CDR3 sequence (DNA): TGCAGCGTGCGGACAGGGGAGGATCACAATGAGCAGTTCTTC.

This clonotype was seen more than once but under ten times. The V and J genes are TRBV12-3 or TRBV12-4 and TRBJ2-3; TRBD2 might be the D (6 bases). This CDR3 spans 16 amino acids. V lost 3 bases and J lost 5, with 18 bases in between. CDR3 in DNA: TGTGCCAGCAGTTTTGCGGCTAGCGAGGGAAAAGATACGCAGTATTTT. Translation gives CASSFAASEGKDTQYF.

The J gene is TRBJ2-5, the V gene TRBV9; TRBD2 might be the D (6 bases). Germline V lookup: CDR1 SGDLS, CDR2 YYNGEE. This CDR3 comprises 12 residues. With 5 bases removed from V and 9 bases from J, the gap between germline ends came to 14 bases. Here the CDR3 reads CASRNGGAAQYF. The CDR3, as DNA: TGTGCCAGCAGAAACGGGGGAGCAGCCCAGTACTTC.

This chain's CDR3 is CATGAIGSLNYGYTF. In DNA, the CDR3 is TGTGCCACAGGGGCTATCGGGTCCCTTAACTATGGCTACACCTTC. This chain uses TRBV15 with TRBJ1-2, with D possibly being TRBD1 (5 bases). The CDR3 has 15 residues. Trimming left V 9 bases short and J 1 base short, with 18 bases between. CDR1 is LNHNV and CDR2 is YYDKDF in the germline V gene (reference sequence).

The J gene is TRBJ1-5, the V gene TRBV5-6; D is possibly TRBD1 (5 bases). Germline lookup yields CDR1 SGHDT and CDR2 YYEEEE. The CDR3 contains 16 residues. V lost 1 base, J lost 4 bases, and 15 bases lay in between. The CDR3 loop reads CASSLKDSVENQPQHF. CDR3 bases: TGTGCCAGCAGCTTGAAAGACAGTGTAGAAAATCAGCCCCAGCATTTT.

This chain links TRBV6-2 or TRBV6-3 with TRBJ2-7; D assignment may be TRBD1 or TRBD2 (5 bases each). Trimming cost V 7 bases and J 7 bases, with 17 bases left between them. CDR1 and CDR2 from the germline V gene are MNHEY and SVGEGT. The CDR3 extends over 13 amino acids. CDR3 sequence (DNA): TGTGCCAGCAACTTGGGACGGTTTTGGGAGCAGTACTTC. This codes for CASNLGRFWEQYF.

The chain employs TRBV5-1 and TRBJ2-3; no firm D call. Germline CDR1 SGHRS, CDR2 YFSETQ. The CDR3 spans 16 residues. V lost 0 bases, J lost 2 bases, and 13 bases lay in between. In DNA form, the CDR3 reads TGCGCCAGCAGCTTGGAGGGTAACGTCAACACAGATACGCAGTATTTT. Protein product: CASSLEGNVNTDTQYF.

Details on this clonotype: This may stem from a read error, because a much larger clone lies one nucleotide away. The chain uses TRBV29-1 and TRBJ2-3; perhaps D is TRBD1 or TRBD2 (5 bases each). Trimming pared 8 bases from V and 1 base from J, leaving 13 bases between. The germline V gene has CDR1 SQVTM and CDR2 ANQGSEA. The CDR3 is 13 residues long. CDR3 coding DNA: TGCAGCATCCAGGGAGTGGGCACAGATACGCAGTATTTT. Translation gives CSIQGVGTDTQYF.

This chain joins TRBV27 and TRBJ2-7; TRBD2 matches at 8 bases. Losses at the gene ends were 5 bases for V and 2 bases for J; bases not matched to a gene: 5. The CDR3 extends over 14 amino acids. CDR1 is MNHEY and CDR2 is SMNVEV in the germline V gene (reference sequence). The CDR3 bases are TGTGCCAGCAGTGCGCCGGGACTAGCCTACGAGCAGTACTTC. It yields the protein CASSAPGLAYEQYF.

This clonotype has a handful of counts. This sequence joins TRBV11-2 and TRBJ1-1, with D possibly TRBD1 on 5 matching bases. V was shortened by 0 bases and J by 0 bases, with 8 bases between the two germline ends. Germline V gives CDR1 SGHAT, CDR2 FQNNGV. The CDR3 has 15 amino acids. CDR3 amino acids: CASSLEGVMNTEAFF. DNA of the CDR3: TGTGCCAGCAGCTTAGAGGGGGTTATGAACACTGAAGCTTTCTTT.

This clonotype was seen more than once but under ten times. V usage is TRBV3-1 and J usage is TRBJ2-5; 10 nucleotides match TRBD1. The J segment lost 3 bases and the V segment lost 0 bases, leaving 4 bases of the junction unmatched. The CDR3 contains 16 residues. Germline assignment: CDR1 LGHDT and CDR2 YNNKEL (reference sequence). The CDR3 is CASSQDPGQGKETQYF. DNA of the CDR3: TGTGCCAGCAGCCAAGACCCGGGACAGGGGAAAGAGACCCAGTACTTC.

This clonotype was observed a few times. The gene calls are TRBV14 and TRBJ2-4; tentative D call: TRBD2 (5 bases). CDR3 length equals 17 residues. V lost 1 base, J lost 2 bases, and 15 bases lay in between. CDR1 and CDR2 (germline): SGHDN, FVKESK. The CDR3 sequence is CASSQGPLGVSKNIQYF. The DNA for the CDR3 is TGTGCCAGCAGCCAAGGTCCTCTGGGAGTATCCAAAAACATTCAGTACTTC.

The rearrangement joins TRBV4-3 to TRBJ2-1; D gene uncertain. Germline CDR1 and CDR2: LGHNA and YSLEER. The CDR3 covers 14 residues. Trimming pared 0 bases from V and 4 bases from J, leaving 7 bases between. In DNA form, the CDR3 reads TGCGCCAGCAGCCAAGATATCGCTTACAATGAGCAGTTCTTC. Encoded protein: CASSQDIAYNEQFF.

This chain joins TRBV3-1 and TRBJ2-1, with unresolved D. The J call may be faulty, since TRBJ2-7 better matches the DNA end. This CDR3 has 14 amino acids. Germline V gene lookup returns CDR1 LGHDT and CDR2 YNNKEL (reference sequence). CDR3 residues: CASSHPIPNYEQYF. Written as DNA, the CDR3 is TGTGCCAGCAGCCACCCAATCCCAAATTACGAGCAGTACTTC.

J is TRBJ2-7 and V is TRBV15; D gene ambiguous. Germline V gene lookup returns CDR1 LNHNV and CDR2 YYDKDF (reference sequence). The CDR3 contains 14 residues. Deletions cut 3 bases from V and 2 bases from J, with 11 bases between. Here the CDR3 DNA reads TGTGCCACCAGCAGTCCCAGAAGAACCTACGAGCAGTACTTC. This codes for CATSSPRRTYEQYF.

This chain joins TRBV6-1 and TRBJ1-1; 7 positions match TRBD1. After removal of 5 bases from V and 1 base from J, the junction contained 7 bases not matched to a gene. Germline V CDR1 and CDR2: MNHNS, SASEGT. CDR3 size: 15 residues. CDR3 in DNA: TGTGCCAGCAGTCTTATGACAGGGAAGAACACTGAAGCTTTCTTT. Translation: CASSLMTGKNTEAFF.

This clonotype was seen a few times. The chain carries TRBV5-4 and TRBJ2-5, with 10 positions matching TRBD2. The ends lost 4 bases at V and 3 bases at J; junction bases unmatched: 3. Germline CDR1 is SGHNT and CDR2 is YYREEE (reference sequence). The length of the CDR3 is 14 residues. DNA of the CDR3: TGTGCCAGCAGCCGGACTAGCGGCGAAGAGACCCAGTACTTC. Its protein is CASSRTSGEETQYF. Filled out from reference TRBV5-4 and TRBJ2-5, the complete variable domain reads ETGVTQSPTHLIKTRGQQVTLRCSSQSGHNTVSWYQQALGQGPQFIFQYYREEENGRGNFPPRFSGLQFPNYSSELNVNALELDDSALYLCASSRTSGEETQYFGPGTRLLVL.

The rearrangement joins TRBV18 to TRBJ1-4, with 7 bases identical to TRBD1. CDR1 is KGHSH, CDR2 LQKENI, per germline. J gave up 12 bases and V 3 bases, and 4 bases lay outside the gene matches. This CDR3 has 12 residues. This CDR3 reads CASSPGTEELFF. As DNA, the CDR3 is TGTGCCAGCTCACCCGGGACAGAGGAACTGTTTTTT.

This chain uses TRBV12-3 or TRBV12-4 with TRBJ2-3; 9 nucleotides align to TRBD2. V lost 3 bases to trimming and J lost 0 bases; unmatched junction nucleotides: 10. This CDR3 is built from 18 residues. Written as DNA, the CDR3 is TGTGCCAGCAGTTTGGATGGGAGCGGGAGGCTAAGCACAGATACGCAGTATTTT. Translation gives CASSLDGSGRLSTDTQYF.

This clonotype has just a few counts. This rearrangement joins TRBV29-1 to TRBJ2-5, with TRBD2 identical over 7 bases. Germline V CDR1 and CDR2: SQVTM, ANQGSEA. The CDR3 covers 16 residues. Trimming at V came to 3 bases and at J to 4 bases, leaving 14 bases not matched to a gene. The CDR3 nucleotides read TGCAGCGTTGATTCCCCTTCCGCGGGAGCTGTAGAGACCCAGTACTTC. This translates into CSVDSPSAGAVETQYF.

This rearrangement joins TRBV11-2 to TRBJ2-6; D is tentatively TRBD1 or TRBD2 (5 bases each). V lost 7 bases and J 0 bases, leaving 10 bases between the germline ends. Germline V gene lookup returns CDR1 SGHAT and CDR2 FQNNGV. The CDR3 length is 15 residues. CDR3 DNA sequence: TGTGCCAGCATGGGGGTGCACTCTGGGGCCAACGTCCTGACTTTC. It encodes CASMGVHSGANVLTF.

This clonotype was observed a handful of times. This rearrangement joins TRBV25-1 to TRBJ1-2; D remains unclear. CDR3 length: 13 residues. Germline V gene lookup returns CDR1 MGHDK and CDR2 SYGVNS. The V gene lost 2 bases and the J gene lost 4 bases, with 8 bases spanning the gap. As DNA, the CDR3 is TGTGCCAGCAGTGAAGTGGAAATCTATGGCTACACCTTC. Its protein is CASSEVEIYGYTF.

This chain uses TRBV4-2 with TRBJ2-7; D gene ambiguous. The length of the CDR3 is 14 residues. Trimming took off 4 bases at V and 6 bases at J, with 16 bases between the two ends. CDR1 LGHNA and CDR2 YNFKEQ come from the germline V gene. The CDR3 nucleotides are TGTGCCAGCAGCCGAACCGTAGGGTTGGCCGAGCAGTACTTC. It yields the protein CASSRTVGLAEQYF.